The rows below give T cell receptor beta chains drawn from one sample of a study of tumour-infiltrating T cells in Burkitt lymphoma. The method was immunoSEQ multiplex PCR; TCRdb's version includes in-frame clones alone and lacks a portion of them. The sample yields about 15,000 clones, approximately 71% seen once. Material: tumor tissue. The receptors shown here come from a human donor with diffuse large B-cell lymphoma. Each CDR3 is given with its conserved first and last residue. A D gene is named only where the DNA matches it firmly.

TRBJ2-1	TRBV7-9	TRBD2	CASVAGGPGNEQFF
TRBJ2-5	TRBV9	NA	CASSVSQTQYF
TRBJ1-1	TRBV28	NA	CASSPGGHYEAFF
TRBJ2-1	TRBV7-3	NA	CASSPYQGGYNEQFF
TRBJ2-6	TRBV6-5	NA	CASSYNQDSGANVLTF
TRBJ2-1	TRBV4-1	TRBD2	CASRSPGREANEQFF
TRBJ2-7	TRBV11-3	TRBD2	CASSIGSGGRKYF
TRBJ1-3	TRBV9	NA	CASSTTGTRNTIYF
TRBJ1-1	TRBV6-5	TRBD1	CASSRRQGANTEAFF
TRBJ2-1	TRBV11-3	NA	CASSLHTGRPQKQFF
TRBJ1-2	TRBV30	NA	CAGLLGGARYGYTF
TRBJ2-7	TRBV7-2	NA	CASSSGPSYEQYF
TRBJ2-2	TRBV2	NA	CASSGSAGPTGELFF
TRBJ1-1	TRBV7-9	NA	CASSLGGSTEAFF
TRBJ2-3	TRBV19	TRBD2	CASTKLAGGPADTQYF
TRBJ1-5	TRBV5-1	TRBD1	CASSLEGASNQPQHF
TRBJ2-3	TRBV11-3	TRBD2	CASSLSGRAVDTQYF
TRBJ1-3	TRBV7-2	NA	CASSSGSSGNTIYF
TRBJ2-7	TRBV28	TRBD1	CASSAGGAYYEQYF
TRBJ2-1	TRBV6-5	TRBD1	CASSAGGEKFF
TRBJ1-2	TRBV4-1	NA	CASSQDQSEPYGYTF
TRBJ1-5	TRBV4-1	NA	CASSQVNQPQHF
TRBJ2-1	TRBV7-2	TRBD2	CASSRTSGFILGYNEQFF
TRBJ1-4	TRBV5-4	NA	CASSHVDGTWLF
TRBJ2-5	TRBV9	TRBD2	CASSDGTSGSPTYQETQYF
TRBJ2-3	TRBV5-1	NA	CASSLGGWEVADTQYF
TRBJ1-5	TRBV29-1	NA	CSVAGGGQPQHF
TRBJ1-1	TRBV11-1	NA	CASSFGLQGNTEAFF
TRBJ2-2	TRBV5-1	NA	CASSLGLSNTGELFF
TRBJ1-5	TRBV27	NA	CASSLWAGDQPQHF
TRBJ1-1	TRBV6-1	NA	CASSGRGTTEKPEAFF
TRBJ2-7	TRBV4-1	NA	CASSPAPGEPYYEQYF
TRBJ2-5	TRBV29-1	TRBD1	CSGLQGVAETQYF
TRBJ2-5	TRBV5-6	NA	CASSLVLADLQETQYF
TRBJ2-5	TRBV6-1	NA	CASSEFSGAETQYF
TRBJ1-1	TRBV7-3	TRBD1	CASSLGTGNTEAFF
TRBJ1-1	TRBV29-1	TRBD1	CSHRTGAAEAFF
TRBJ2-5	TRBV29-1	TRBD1	CSVDRDQETQYF
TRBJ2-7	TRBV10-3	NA	CANSRQVRRGTYEQYF
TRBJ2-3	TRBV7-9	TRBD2	CASASDRGGRATDTQYF
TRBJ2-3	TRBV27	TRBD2	CASSSFFREGPDTQYF
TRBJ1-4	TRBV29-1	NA	CSASAGTARNEKLFF
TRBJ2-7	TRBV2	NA	CASRSIRLSGDEQYF
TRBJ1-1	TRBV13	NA	CASSPLPLTEAFF
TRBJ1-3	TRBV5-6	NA	CASSPRGGQQLDWRNTIYF
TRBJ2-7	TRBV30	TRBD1	CAWSPDRGYEQYF
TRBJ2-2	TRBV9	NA	CASTLGGDTGELFF
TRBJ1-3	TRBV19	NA	CASSEGSGNTIYF
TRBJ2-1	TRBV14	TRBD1	CASSLLGQGAHEQFF